This T cell receptor (beta chain) was found in a study of cytomegalovirus exposure and HLA in healthy donors. Study-wide points: Researchers reported from a later analysis that most CMV-associated TCR beta chains appeared HLA-restricted. Some segments of the V type, notably TRBV6-2 and TRBV6-3, were excluded as indistinguishable. HLA alleles were associated with roughly 17,000 TCR beta sequences in a later analysis at 0.05 false discovery rate.

Regarding this clone: Its matching antigen is unknown.

This CDR3 comprises 14 residues. Germline V gene lookup returns CDR1 KGHSH and CDR2 LQKENI. The V end lost 2 bases, the J end lost 7 bases, and 12 bases lay between the germline ends. PCR involved 60 Vbeta and 13 Jbeta primers. Using immunoSEQ multiplex PCR, the repertoire was profiled, and TCRdb retains in-frame clones only, with some absent. Here the sample spans about 76,000 clones, roughly two thirds being singletons. V and J are TRBV18 and TRBJ1-5, with D uncertain. Sample: PBMCs. The TCR sequence derives from a woman aged 40 to 50 in good health and CMV-seropositive. CDR3 protein: CASSPGRVGQPQHF. CDR3 nucleotides: TGTGCCAGCTCACCAGGGAGGGTAGGCCAGCCCCAGCATTTT.